Listed below are T cell receptor beta chains from one sample, sequenced in a study of cytomegalovirus exposure and HLA in healthy donors. TCRdb's copy holds only in-frame clones and misses some; the assay was immunoSEQ multiplex PCR. This sample has about 130,000 clones, with 80% found just once. Sequenced sample: PBMCs. The receptors were sampled from a man between 35 and 55 years old in good health and CMV-seronegative. The CDR3 runs from the conserved cysteine through the conserved F or W. D genes are given only for firm matches. For some rows the clone size is stated as once, few or many, or as a class when expanded; others skip it.

TRBV2,TRBJ1-5,TRBD1,few,TGTGCCAGCAGCGATACCGATGGACAGGACGTCAATCAGCCCCAGCATTTT,CASSDTDGQDVNQPQHF
TRBV7-9,TRBJ1-3,TRBD1,few,TGTGCCAGCAGCCGACAGGGAGCTGGAAACACCATATATTTT,CASSRQGAGNTIYF
TRBV30,TRBJ2-1,TRBD2,-,TGTGCCTGGACTAGCGGGAGTTTTGAGCAGTTCTTC,CAWTSGSFEQFF
TRBV5-8,TRBJ1-2,-,-,TGTGCCAGCAGCCTGCAAGGGACTCTGGGACACTATGGCTACACCTTC,CASSLQGTLGHYGYTF
TRBV6-1,TRBJ1-1,-,-,TGTGCCACCGGGGAGTGGGGCACTGAAGCTTTCTTT,CATGEWGTEAFF
TRBV6-5,TRBJ1-5,-,once,TGTGCCAGCACTATAAACGGAGGAAATCAGCCCCAGCATTTT,CASTINGGNQPQHF
TRBV7-9,TRBJ1-5,-,-,TGTGCCAGCAGCTCTAGCGGACCCACTAGCAATCAGCCCCAGCATTTT,CASSSSGPTSNQPQHF
TRBV28,TRBJ1-5,-,once,TGTGAAACCAGCGCGGCGGGGCGCGTTTGGCCCCAGCATTTT,CETSAAGRVWPQHF
TRBV11-3,TRBJ2-2,TRBD2,-,TGTGCCAGCAGCTTAGAAAGTAGCGGGGGGAACACCGGGGAGCTGTTTTTT,CASSLESSGGNTGELFF
TRBV6-6,TRBJ2-1,TRBD2,-,TGTGCCAGCAGTTTAACTAGCGGGGGATACAATGAGCAGTTCTTC,CASSLTSGGYNEQFF
TRBV15,TRBJ2-7,TRBD2,-,TGTGCCACCAGCAGACGAACTAGCGGGGGCTACGAGCAGTACTTC,CATSRRTSGGYEQYF
TRBV5-1,TRBJ2-1,-,-,TGCGCCAGCAGCTTGGCGGGGGATCTAGGTGAGCAGTTCTTC,CASSLAGDLGEQFF
TRBV5-1,TRBJ2-7,TRBD1,once,TGCGCCAGCAGCCTCGCGACAGGGAACGACGAGCAGTACTTC,CASSLATGNDEQYF
TRBV7-2,TRBJ1-1,-,-,TGTGCCAGCACCCCAGTTGGTCCTTTCACTGAAGCTTTCTTT,CASTPVGPFTEAFF
TRBV7-2,TRBJ2-5,TRBD2,-,TGTGCCAGCAGCTTAGTAGCGGGAGGGCAAGAGACCCAGTACTTC,CASSLVAGGQETQYF
TRBV19,TRBJ2-3,TRBD2,-,TGTGCCAGTAGTATATTCGGCGGGGGGGCGTCAGATACGCAGTATTTT,CASSIFGGGASDTQYF
TRBV7-8,TRBJ2-4,-,few,TGTGCCAGCAGCCTCACGGAGGGAAACATTCAGTACTTC,CASSLTEGNIQYF
TRBV4-1,TRBJ1-4,-,-,TGCGCCAGCAGCCAGACAGCGACAACTAATGAAAAACTGTTTTTT,CASSQTATTNEKLFF
TRBV6-1,TRBJ1-2,-,-,TGTGCCAGCAGTGGCGAACCTAGCGGGACGGTGCCCTATGGCTACACCTTC,CASSGEPSGTVPYGYTF
TRBV28,TRBJ2-3,-,-,TGTGCCAGCAGTCCGAGCACAGATACGCAGTATTTT,CASSPSTDTQYF
TRBV5-1,TRBJ2-5,TRBD2,once,TGCGCCAGCAGCTTGGTTGAGAGACTAGCGGGAGACGCCCAGTACTTC,CASSLVERLAGDAQYF
TRBV6-5,TRBJ1-2,TRBD1,-,TGTGCCAGCAGTAACCGACAGGGTAGCTACACCTTC,CASSNRQGSYTF
TRBV5-1,TRBJ1-1,-,-,TGCGCCAGCAGCTTCGGGCAGGGGAATGAAGCTTTCTTT,CASSFGQGNEAFF
TRBV2,TRBJ2-3,TRBD1,few,TGTGCCAGCAGTGGACAGGGAGTTGCTAGGGACCACACAGATACGCAGTATTTT,CASSGQGVARDHTDTQYF
TRBV9,TRBJ1-1,-,-,TGTGCCAGCAGCCCCCGGGGAGGGAACACTGAAGCTTTCTTT,CASSPRGGNTEAFF
TRBV7-8,TRBJ1-2,TRBD1,-,TGTGCCAGCAGTCAGCAGGGGGACCCAACTACCTATGGCTACACCTTC,CASSQQGDPTTYGYTF
TRBV6-1,TRBJ2-1,-,-,TGTGCCAGCAGCATGGGGGCGAACAATGAGCAGTTCTTC,CASSMGANNEQFF
TRBV11-2,TRBJ2-3,TRBD2,once,TGTGCCAGCAGCTTCCAGCGGGGGGGCACAGATACGCAGTATTTT,CASSFQRGGTDTQYF
TRBV30,TRBJ1-3,-,once,TGTGCCTGGACGAGCTCTGGAAACACCATATATTTT,CAWTSSGNTIYF